The following is a TCR beta chain sequence with its context. The CDR3 has 13 residues. CDR1 and CDR2 from the germline V gene are LNHDA and SQIVND (reference sequence). V dropped 5 bases and J dropped 1 base, with 6 bases sitting between them. These data belong to a study of shared clonotypes between healthy human individuals. Assay used: immunoSEQ multiplex PCR; TCRdb lists only in-frame clones, some missing. The data contain roughly 1.4 million clones, about 98.5% of them singletons. The specimen sequenced was naive CD4+ T cells sorted from blood. Subset of the sample: CD45RA+ positively selected. This sequence was found in a man aged 25 to 40 in good health. This chain connects TRBV19 to TRBJ1-5; D unclear. The CDR3 region is CASSGGSNQPQHF. The CDR3 DNA sequence: TGTGCCAGTAGTGGAGGGAGCAATCAGCCCCAGCATTTT.